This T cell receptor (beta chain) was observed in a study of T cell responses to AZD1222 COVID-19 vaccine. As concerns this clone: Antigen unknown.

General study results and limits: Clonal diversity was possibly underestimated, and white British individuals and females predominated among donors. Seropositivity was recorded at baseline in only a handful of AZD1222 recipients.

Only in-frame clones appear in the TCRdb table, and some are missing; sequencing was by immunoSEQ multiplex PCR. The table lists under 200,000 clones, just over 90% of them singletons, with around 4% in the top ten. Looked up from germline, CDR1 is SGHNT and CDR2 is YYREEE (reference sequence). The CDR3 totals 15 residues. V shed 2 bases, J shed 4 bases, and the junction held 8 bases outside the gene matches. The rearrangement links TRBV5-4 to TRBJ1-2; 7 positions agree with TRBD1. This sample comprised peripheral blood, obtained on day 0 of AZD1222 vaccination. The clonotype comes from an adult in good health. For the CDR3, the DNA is TGTGCCAGCAGCTTCGGGCAGGGGGGTAGCTATGGCTACACCTTC. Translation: CASSFGQGGSYGYTF.